This T cell receptor beta chain was sequenced in a study of identical twins. This clonotype was counted between two and nine times. TCRdb independently ran MiXCR on the 5' RACE reads; one entry per CDR3 protein. The sample includes about 470,000 distinct CDR3 sequences, more than 20% of them seen just once. CDR1 is SGHTS, CDR2 YDEGEE, per germline. The CDR3 covers 13 residues. With V trimmed by 4 bases and J by 9 bases, 8 bases remained unmatched. These same data were also listed under a study on T cells expressing NK-cell markers. That work adds: One of eight sequenced donors was HCMV-seronegative; the other seven were seropositive.

The sequence was collected from a woman under 30 in good health. The chain carries TRBV5-8 and TRBJ1-2, with 8 nucleotides matching TRBD1. Material for sequencing was CD4+ T cells sorted from blood. The CDR3 here is CASSLGQGGSYTF. In DNA form, the CDR3 reads TGTGCCAGCAGCCTCGGACAGGGTGGAAGCTACACCTTC.